This T cell receptor beta chain was obtained from a study of beta chain features in type 1 diabetes. Study details: Age, gender, cell numbers and subset yield matched between patients and controls. Across every sample, 107,917,701 sorted cells were examined in total. Overall study findings and caveats: The study found fewer insertions and more deletions at VDJ junctions in type 1 diabetes patients. TCRB CDR3s from Type 1 diabetes patients were moderately but significantly shorter in all four CD4+ subsets. Since sequencing was performed on cDNA, cells with high TCR expression could be over-represented.

There are many counts of this clone. Its antigen is currently unknown. Investigators reverse transcribed all isolated RNA, so they sequenced expressed TCRB transcripts. TCRdb's table, derived via immunoSEQ multiplex PCR, lists solely in-frame clones and lacks some. Among about 370,000 clones, 8% to 10% were seen once, and the ten largest hold about 0.64%. Germline V gene data show CDR1 as SGHDN and CDR2 as FVKESK. Deletions cut 5 bases from V and 0 bases from J, with 10 bases between. This CDR3 is 15 amino acids long. The origin of this receptor is a man aged 25 to 40 with type 1 diabetes. The chain employs TRBV14 and TRBJ1-4; D gene ambiguous. Sequenced material: central memory CD4+ T cells from blood. CDR3 nucleotides: TGTGCCAGCAGCACCCGACATGCAACTAATGAAAAACTGTTTTTT. It is translated as CASSTRHATNEKLFF.